This TCR beta chain originates from a study of blood T cells in healthy people across ages. The people who gave samples were healthy Caucasians from Russia, aged roughly 6 to 100. Peripheral blood was drawn, about 10 milliliters per donor. A second PCR, run for about 6 to 12 cycles, used a sample-barcoded 5' primer plus a J-beta primer mix. TCRdb fed the 5' RACE reads into MiXCR, producing one record per CDR3 protein. The sample holds some 1.4 million distinct CDR3 sequences, approximately 40% seen once. The CDR3 is 16 residues long. The V gene's germline CDR1 is SGHRS and CDR2 YFSETQ. The V segment lost 4 bases and the J segment 1 base; nucleotides outside the gene matches: 10.

This sequence was found in a woman between 18 and 29 years old in good health. The genes are TRBV5-1 and TRBJ1-1, with 7 bases that match TRBD1. The sample consisted of blood. CDR3 protein: CASSANTGTANTEAFF. CDR3 nucleotide sequence: TGCGCCAGCAGCGCAAACACCGGGACAGCGAACACTGAAGCTTTCTTT.